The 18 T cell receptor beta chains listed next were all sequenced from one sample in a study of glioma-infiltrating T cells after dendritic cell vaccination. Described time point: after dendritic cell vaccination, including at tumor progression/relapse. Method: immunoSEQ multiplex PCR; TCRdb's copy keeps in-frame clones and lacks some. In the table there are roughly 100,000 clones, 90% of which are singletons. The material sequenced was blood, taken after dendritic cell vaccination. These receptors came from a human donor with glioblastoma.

The CDR3 coding sequence is TGCGCCAGCAGCCATCTTCAGGGGGTTGGTGGCTACACCTTC. Translation: CASSHLQGVGGYTF. The V and J genes are TRBV4-1 and TRBJ1-2, with TRBD1 matching over 7 bases. The CDR3 contains 14 residues. Trimming removed 3 bases from V and 7 bases from J; junction bases left unmatched: 8. The germline CDR1 and CDR2 sequences are MGHRA and YSYEKL.

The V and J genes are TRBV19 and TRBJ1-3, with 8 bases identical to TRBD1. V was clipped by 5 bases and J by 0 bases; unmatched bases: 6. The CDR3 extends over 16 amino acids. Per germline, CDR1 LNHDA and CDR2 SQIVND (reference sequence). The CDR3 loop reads CASSEITGGSGNTIYF. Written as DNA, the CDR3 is TGTGCCAGTAGTGAAATAACAGGGGGCTCTGGAAACACCATATATTTT.

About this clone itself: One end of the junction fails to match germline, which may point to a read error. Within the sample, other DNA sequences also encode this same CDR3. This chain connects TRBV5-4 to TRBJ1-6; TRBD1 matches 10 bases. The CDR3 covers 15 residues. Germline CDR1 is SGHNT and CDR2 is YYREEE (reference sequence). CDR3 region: CASSFRQGANSPLHF. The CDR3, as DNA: TGTGCCAGCAGCTTCCGACAGGGGGCTAATTCCCCCCTCCACTTT. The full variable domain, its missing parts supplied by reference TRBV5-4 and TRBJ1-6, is ETGVTQSPTHLIKTRGQQVTLRCSSQSGHNTVSWYQQALGQGPQFIFQYYREEENGRGNFPPRFSGLQFPNYSSELNVNALELDDSALYLCASSFRQGANSPLHFGNGTRLTVT.

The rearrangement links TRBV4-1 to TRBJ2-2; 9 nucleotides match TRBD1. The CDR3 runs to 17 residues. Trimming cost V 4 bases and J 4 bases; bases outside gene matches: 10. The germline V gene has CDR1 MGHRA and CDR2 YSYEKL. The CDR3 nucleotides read TGCGCCAGCAGCCGAGCAGAATCGACAGGGGGCACCGGGGAGCTGTTTTTT. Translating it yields CASSRAESTGGTGELFF.

The CDR3 loop is CASRASGLATYEQYF. In DNA form, the CDR3 reads TGCGCCAGCAGAGCTTCGGGACTAGCCACATACGAGCAGTACTTC. The V and J genes are TRBV4-1 and TRBJ2-7, with 9 nucleotides matching TRBD2. Germline CDR1 is MGHRA and CDR2 is YSYEKL. This CDR3 region has 15 residues. V shed 6 bases, J shed 4 bases, and the junction held 10 bases outside the gene matches.

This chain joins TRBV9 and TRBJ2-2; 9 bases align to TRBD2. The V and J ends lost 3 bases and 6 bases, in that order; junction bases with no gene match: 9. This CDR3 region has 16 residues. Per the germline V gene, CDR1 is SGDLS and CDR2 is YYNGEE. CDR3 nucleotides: TGTGCCAGCAGCGCCAACGGCGGGGGGGCCGCCGGGGAGCTGTTTTTT. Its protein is CASSANGGGAAGELFF.

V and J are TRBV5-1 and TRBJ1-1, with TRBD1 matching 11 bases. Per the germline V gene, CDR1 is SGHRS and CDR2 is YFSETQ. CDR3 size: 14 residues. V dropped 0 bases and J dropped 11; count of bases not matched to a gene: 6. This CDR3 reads CASSLAGTGGEAFF. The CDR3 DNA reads TGCGCCAGCAGCTTGGCTGGGACAGGGGGGGAGGCTTTCTTT.

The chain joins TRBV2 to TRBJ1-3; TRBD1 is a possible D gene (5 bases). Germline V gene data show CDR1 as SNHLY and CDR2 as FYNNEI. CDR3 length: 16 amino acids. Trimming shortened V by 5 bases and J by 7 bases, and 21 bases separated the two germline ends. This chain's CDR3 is CASSSYGRTHTNTIYF. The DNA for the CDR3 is TGTGCCAGCAGTTCCTACGGACGGACACACACTAACACCATATATTTT. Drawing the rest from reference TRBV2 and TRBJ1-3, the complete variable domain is EPEVTQTPSHQVTQMGQEVILRCVPISNHLYFYWYRQILGQKVEFLVSFYNNEISEKSEIFDDQFSVERPDGSNFTLKIRSTKLEDSAMYFCASSSYGRTHTNTIYFGEGSWLTVV.

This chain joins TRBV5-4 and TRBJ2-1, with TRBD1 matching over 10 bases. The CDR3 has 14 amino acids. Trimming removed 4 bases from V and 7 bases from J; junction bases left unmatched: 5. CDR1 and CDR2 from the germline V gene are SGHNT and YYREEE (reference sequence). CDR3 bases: TGTGCCAGCAGCATCGTGGACAGGGGGAATGAGCAGTTCTTC. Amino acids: CASSIVDRGNEQFF. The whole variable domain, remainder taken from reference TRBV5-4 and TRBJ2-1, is ETGVTQSPTHLIKTRGQQVTLRCSSQSGHNTVSWYQQALGQGPQFIFQYYREEENGRGNFPPRFSGLQFPNYSSELNVNALELDDSALYLCASSIVDRGNEQFFGPGTRLTVL.

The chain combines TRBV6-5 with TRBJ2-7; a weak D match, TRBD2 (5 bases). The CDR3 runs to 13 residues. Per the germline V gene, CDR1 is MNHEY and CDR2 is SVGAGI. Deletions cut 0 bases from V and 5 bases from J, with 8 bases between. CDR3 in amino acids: CASSYSWGDEQYF. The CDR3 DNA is TGTGCCAGCAGTTACTCGTGGGGAGACGAGCAGTACTTC.

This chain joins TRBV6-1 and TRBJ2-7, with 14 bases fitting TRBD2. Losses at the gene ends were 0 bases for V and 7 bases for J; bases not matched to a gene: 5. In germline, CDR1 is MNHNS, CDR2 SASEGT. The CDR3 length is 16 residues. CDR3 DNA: TGTGCCAGCAGTGAAGCCGAAAGGACTAGCGGGAGGGAGCAGTACTTC. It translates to CASSEAERTSGREQYF.

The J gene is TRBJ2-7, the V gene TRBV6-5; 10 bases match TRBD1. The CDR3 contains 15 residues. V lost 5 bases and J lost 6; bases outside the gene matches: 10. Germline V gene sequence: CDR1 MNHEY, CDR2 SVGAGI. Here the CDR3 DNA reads TGTGCCAGCAGTAGGTTGGGACAGGGGAGGGGCGAGCAGTACTTC. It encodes CASSRLGQGRGEQYF.

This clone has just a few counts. The CDR3 DNA sequence: TGTGCCAGCAGCTTATTTGCAGGGGGCATCACAGATACGCAGTATTTT. This translates into CASSLFAGGITDTQYF. This rearrangement joins TRBV13 to TRBJ2-3, with 8 bases identical to TRBD1. Germline lookup yields CDR1 PRHDT and CDR2 FYEKMQ (reference sequence). V gave up 2 bases and J gave up 2 bases; unmatched junction bases: 6. The CDR3 loop spans 16 amino acids.

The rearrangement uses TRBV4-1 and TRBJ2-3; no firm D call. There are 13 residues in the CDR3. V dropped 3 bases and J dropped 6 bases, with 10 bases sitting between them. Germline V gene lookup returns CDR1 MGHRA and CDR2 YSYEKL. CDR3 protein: CASSQARPDTQYF. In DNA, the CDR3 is TGCGCCAGCAGCCAGGCCAGGCCTGATACGCAGTATTTT.

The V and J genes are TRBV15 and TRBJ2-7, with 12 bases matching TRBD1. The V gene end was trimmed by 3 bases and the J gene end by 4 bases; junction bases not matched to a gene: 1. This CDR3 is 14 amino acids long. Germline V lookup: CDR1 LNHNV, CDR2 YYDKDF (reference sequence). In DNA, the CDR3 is TGTGCCACCAGCAGGGGACAGGGGGCTTACGAGCAGTACTTC. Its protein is CATSRGQGAYEQYF. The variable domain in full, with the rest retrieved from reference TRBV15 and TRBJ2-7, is DAMVIQNPRYQVTQFGKPVTLSCSQTLNHNVMYWYQQKSSQAPKLLFHYYDKDFNNEADTPDNFQSRRPNTSFCFLDIRSPGLGDTAMYLCATSRGQGAYEQYFGPGTRLTVT.

CDR3 sequence: CASSTGGLTDTQYF. CDR3 nucleotides: TGTGCCAGTAGTACAGGGGGTTTAACAGATACGCAGTATTTT. The V call is TRBV19, the J call TRBJ2-3; 7 nucleotides agree with TRBD1. This CDR3 is 14 amino acids long. Germline trimming cut 4 bases from V and 3 bases from J; bases unmatched to any gene: 4. Germline V CDR1 and CDR2: LNHDA, SQIVND (reference sequence).

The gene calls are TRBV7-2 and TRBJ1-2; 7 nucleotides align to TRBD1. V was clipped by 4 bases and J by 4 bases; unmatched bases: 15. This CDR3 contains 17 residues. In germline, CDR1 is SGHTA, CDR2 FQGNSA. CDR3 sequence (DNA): TGTGCCAGCAGCTATAAACCCGCAGGGACAGCTACCTATGGCTACACCTTC. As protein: CASSYKPAGTATYGYTF.

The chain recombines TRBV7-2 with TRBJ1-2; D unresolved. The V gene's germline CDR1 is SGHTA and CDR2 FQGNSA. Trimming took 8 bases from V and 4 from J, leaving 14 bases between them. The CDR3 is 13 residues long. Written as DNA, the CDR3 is TGTGCCAGCGGCCTCGCCCAATCCTATGGCTACACCTTC. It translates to CASGLAQSYGYTF.